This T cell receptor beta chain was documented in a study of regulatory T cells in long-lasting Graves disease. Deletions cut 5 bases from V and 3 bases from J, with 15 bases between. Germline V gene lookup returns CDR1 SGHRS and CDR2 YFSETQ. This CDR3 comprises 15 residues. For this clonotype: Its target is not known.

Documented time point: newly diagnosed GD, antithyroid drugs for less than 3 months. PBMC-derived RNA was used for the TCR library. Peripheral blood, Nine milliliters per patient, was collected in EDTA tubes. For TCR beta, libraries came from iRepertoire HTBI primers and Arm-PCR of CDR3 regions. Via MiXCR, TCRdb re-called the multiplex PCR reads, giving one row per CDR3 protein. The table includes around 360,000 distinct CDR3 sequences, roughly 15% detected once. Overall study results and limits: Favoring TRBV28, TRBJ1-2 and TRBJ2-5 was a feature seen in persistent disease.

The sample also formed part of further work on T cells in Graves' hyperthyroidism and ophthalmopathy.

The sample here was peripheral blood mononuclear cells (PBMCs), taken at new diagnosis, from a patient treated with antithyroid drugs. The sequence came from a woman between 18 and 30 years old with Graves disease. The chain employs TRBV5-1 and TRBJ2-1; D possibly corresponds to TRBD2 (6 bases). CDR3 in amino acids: CASSGTGGFYNEQFF. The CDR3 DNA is TGCGCCAGCAGTGGGACTGGCGGATTCTACAATGAGCAGTTCTTC.